A selection of T cell receptor beta chains follows, all from one sample in a study of type 1 regulatory T cells. Antigen specificity for these receptors is unknown. TCRdb ran MiXCR on the reads and lists one entry per CDR3 protein. Seen here are 60,000 to 70,000 distinct CDR3 sequences, nearly 65% observed once, and the top ten hold 6% to 9%. Material for sequencing was cultured T cells, either the whole culture or a sorted T cell fraction (not recorded which). These receptor sequences come from a human donor in good health. CDR3s include the opening cysteine and the closing phenylalanine or tryptophan. D genes are given only for firm matches. Not every row has a clone size; where given, it reads once, few, many or a size class.

d_call,v_call,j_call,clone_size,cdr3_nt,cdr3_aa
.,TRBV6-5,TRBJ2-1,.,TGTGCCAGCAGTCGCTTCCGGGGCGTGGGCTCCTACAATGAGCAGTTCTTC,CASSRFRGVGSYNEQFF
TRBD2,TRBV6-6,TRBJ2-5,once,TGTGCCAGCAGTTACGTGACTAGCGGGAAACAAGAGACCCAGTACTTC,CASSYVTSGKQETQYF
TRBD2,TRBV4-1,TRBJ2-3,.,TGCGCCAGCAGAAAGACTAGCGGGAGGGCCCGTGAAACAGATACGCAGTATTTT,CASRKTSGRARETDTQYF
TRBD2,TRBV5-1,TRBJ2-5,.,TGCGCCAGCAGCCCCCGGACTAGCGGGAGTGGGGAGACCCAGTACTTC,CASSPRTSGSGETQYF
.,TRBV20-1,TRBJ2-2,.,TGCAGTGCTAGAGCGACTCCCGGGGAGCTGTTTTTT,CSARATPGELFF
.,TRBV6-5,TRBJ2-1,.,TGTGCCAGCAGTTACTCCACAGGGGGCCAGCTAGCGGGAGAATTCTTC,CASSYSTGGQLAGEFF
.,TRBV5-8,TRBJ2-7,few,TGTGCCAGCACCCCGGACCCGGGATTCTCCTACGAGCAGTACTTC,CASTPDPGFSYEQYF
TRBD2,TRBV28,TRBJ2-4,.,TGTGCCAGCACCTCGGGAGGGGCCACTGAAAACATTCAGTACTTC,CASTSGGATENIQYF
TRBD1,TRBV19,TRBJ2-7,once,TGTGCCAGTAGTATGAGTATGGGACAGGGTATCTACGAGCAGTACTTC,CASSMSMGQGIYEQYF
.,TRBV30,TRBJ1-1,.,TGTGCCTGGAGTATCCGCCAGACGAACACTGAAGCTTTCTTT,CAWSIRQTNTEAFF
.,TRBV7-2,TRBJ2-5,.,TGTGCCAGCAGCTTTTTGGAGACCCAGTACTTC,CASSFLETQYF
TRBD1,TRBV5-1,TRBJ2-7,.,TGCGCCAGCAGCTTGGACAGGGGACCCTACGAGCAGTACTTC,CASSLDRGPYEQYF
.,TRBV7-9,TRBJ1-2,once,TGTGCCAGCAGCTCCGCCCAGGGGCTGTGGGGCTACACCTTC,CASSSAQGLWGYTF
TRBD2,TRBV4-1,TRBJ2-7,few,TGCGCCAGCAGCCAAACGGGACTAGCAAATTCCTACGAGCAGTACTTC,CASSQTGLANSYEQYF
TRBD2,TRBV6-5,TRBJ2-2,.,TGTGCCAGCACCCCTAGCGGAGTCACCGGGGAGCTGTTTTTT,CASTPSGVTGELFF
.,TRBV20-1,TRBJ1-5,.,TGCAGTGCTAGAGGTGACATACCCAATCAGCCCCAGCATTTT,CSARGDIPNQPQHF
.,TRBV5-1,TRBJ2-1,medium-sized,TGCGCCAGCAGCCCGCTCGGTGGGGGGTCCAATGAGCAGTTCTTC,CASSPLGGGSNEQFF
TRBD2,TRBV20-1,TRBJ2-7,.,TGCAGTGCTCAACCCTCTAGCGGTTCCTACGAGCAGTACTTC,CSAQPSSGSYEQYF
.,TRBV20-1,TRBJ2-1,few,TGCAGTGCTGGCCCAGAGAGATCCTACAATGAGCAGTTCTTC,CSAGPERSYNEQFF
TRBD1,TRBV12-3/TRBV12-4,TRBJ1-5,few,TGTGCCAGCACGCGGGACAGGAATAGCAATCAGCCCCAGCATTTT,CASTRDRNSNQPQHF
TRBD1,TRBV24-1,TRBJ2-1,few,TGTGCCACCAGTGGACAGGGGGCGACAAACTACAATGAGCAGTTCTTC,CATSGQGATNYNEQFF
.,TRBV27,TRBJ2-2,.,TGTGCCAGCAGCCTGAGACCTGGCGGGGAGCTGTTTTTT,CASSLRPGGELFF
.,TRBV7-2,TRBJ1-5,.,TGTGCCAGCAGCTTATTCGGGGCAAGCAATCAGCCCCAGCATTTT,CASSLFGASNQPQHF
TRBD1,TRBV15,TRBJ2-1,.,TGTGCCACCAGCAGAGATCCCGGGACAGCCGGTTCGCGCGCGTTCTTC,CATSRDPGTAGSRAFF
TRBD2,TRBV7-2,TRBJ2-1,few,TGTGCCAGCAGCTTAGTACGACTGGCGGGAGCTGAGCAGTTCTTC,CASSLVRLAGAEQFF
.,TRBV20-1,TRBJ2-1,.,TGCAGTGCTAGGACGCCGAGCTCCTACAATGAGCAGTTCTTC,CSARTPSSYNEQFF
.,TRBV5-5,TRBJ1-2,.,TGTGCCAGCAGCAATCAGGGTAATGGCTACACCTTC,CASSNQGNGYTF
TRBD1,TRBV2,TRBJ1-2,.,TGTGCCAGCAGTAGGACAGGGGGCTATGGCAACACCTTC,CASSRTGGYGNTF